This T cell receptor (beta chain) was retrieved from a study of T cell repertoires in cytomegalovirus infection. Across the whole study: Selection of CMV epitopes for the study included recently identified HLA-C-restricted and well-studied HLA-B-restricted ones. Indications came from public TCR beta signatures; they pointed to CMV infection and to a matching HLA type. Study-wide points: Using cumulative public TCR beta family frequency, the authors identified those who carried CMV together with the relevant HLA. Dominant in the ex vivo response were TCR beta clonotypes restricted by HLA-C and specific for CMV.

Points on this clonotype: What it binds is not known.

Trimming cost V 4 bases and J 3 bases, with 8 bases left between them. The CDR3 is 14 amino acids. Germline values: CDR1 KGHDR, CDR2 SFDVKD. TCRdb recomputed calls from the reads with MiXCR, one row per CDR3 protein. The table lists approximately 910,000 distinct CDR3 sequences, approximately 32% of them singletons. The sample here was cultured CD8+ T cells from PBMCs, taken from culture after CMV antigen stimulation. The receptor was isolated from a human donor in good health (CMV status not recorded). Some clones in this sample may be carry-over from other donors' samples. The chain couples TRBV24-1 to TRBJ2-2; no reliable D call. The CDR3 region has the DNA TGTGCCACCAGTGAAGGTACAGACACCGGGGAGCTGTTTTTT. Translated: CATSEGTDTGELFF.